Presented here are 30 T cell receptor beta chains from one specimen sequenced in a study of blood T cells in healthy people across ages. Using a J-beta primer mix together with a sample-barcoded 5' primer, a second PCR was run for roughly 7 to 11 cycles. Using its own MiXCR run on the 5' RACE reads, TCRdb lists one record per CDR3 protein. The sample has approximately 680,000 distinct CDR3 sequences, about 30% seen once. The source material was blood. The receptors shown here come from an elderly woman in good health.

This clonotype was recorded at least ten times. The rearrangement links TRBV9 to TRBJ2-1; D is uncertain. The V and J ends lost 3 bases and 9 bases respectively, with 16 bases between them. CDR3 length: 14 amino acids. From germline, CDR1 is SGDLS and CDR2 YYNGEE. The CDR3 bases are TGTGCCAGCAGCGCCGGGCCGTCTGTTCGTGAGCAGTTCTTC. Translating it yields CASSAGPSVREQFF.

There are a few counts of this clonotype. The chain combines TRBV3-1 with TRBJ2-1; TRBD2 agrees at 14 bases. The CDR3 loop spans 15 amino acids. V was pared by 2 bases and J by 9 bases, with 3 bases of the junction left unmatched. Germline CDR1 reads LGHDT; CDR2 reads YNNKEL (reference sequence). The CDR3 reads CASSQRLAGGGEQFF. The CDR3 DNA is TGTGCCAGCAGCCAAAGACTAGCGGGGGGGGGTGAGCAGTTCTTC.

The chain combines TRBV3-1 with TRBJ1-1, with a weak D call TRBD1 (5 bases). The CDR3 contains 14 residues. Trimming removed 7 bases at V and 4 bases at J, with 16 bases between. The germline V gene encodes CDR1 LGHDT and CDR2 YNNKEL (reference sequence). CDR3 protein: CASTPRGAGTEAFF. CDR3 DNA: TGTGCCAGCACCCCCCGAGGGGCAGGCACTGAAGCTTTCTTT.

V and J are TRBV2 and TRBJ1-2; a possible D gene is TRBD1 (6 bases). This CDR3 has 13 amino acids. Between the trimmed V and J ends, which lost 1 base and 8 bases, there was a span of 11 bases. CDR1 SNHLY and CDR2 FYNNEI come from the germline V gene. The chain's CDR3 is CASSEGGAYGYTF. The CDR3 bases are TGTGCCAGCAGTGAAGGGGGGGCATACGGCTACACCTTC.

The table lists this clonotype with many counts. CDR3 in DNA: TGCGCCAGCAGCCAAGATGACGGTCCTTATGGCTACACCTTC. This encodes CASSQDDGPYGYTF. This chain uses TRBV4-3 with TRBJ1-2; D is uncertain. Deletions cut 0 bases from V and 5 bases from J, with 10 bases between. Germline V lookup: CDR1 LGHNA, CDR2 YSLEER. The length of the CDR3 is 14 residues.

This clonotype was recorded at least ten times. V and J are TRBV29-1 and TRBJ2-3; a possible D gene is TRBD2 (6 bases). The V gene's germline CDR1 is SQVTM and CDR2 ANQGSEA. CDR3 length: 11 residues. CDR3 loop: CVGGARDTQYF. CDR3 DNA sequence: TGCGTGGGGGGAGCGAGAGATACGCAGTATTTT.

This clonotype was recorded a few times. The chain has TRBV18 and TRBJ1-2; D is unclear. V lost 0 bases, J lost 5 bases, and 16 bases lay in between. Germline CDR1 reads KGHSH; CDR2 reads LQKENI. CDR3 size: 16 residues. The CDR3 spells CASSPPSVDLKYGYTF. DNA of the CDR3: TGTGCCAGCTCACCACCGAGTGTGGATCTTAAATATGGCTACACCTTC.

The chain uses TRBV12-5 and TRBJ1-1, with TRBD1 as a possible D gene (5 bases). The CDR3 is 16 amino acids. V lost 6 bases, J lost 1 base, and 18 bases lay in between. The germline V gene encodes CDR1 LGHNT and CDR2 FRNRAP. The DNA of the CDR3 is TGTGCTAGTGGACACGCCCGGAGGGGCGGGAACACTGAAGCTTTCTTT. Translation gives CASGHARRGGNTEAFF.

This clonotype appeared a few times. The CDR3 DNA is TGTGCCAGCAGCTTAATTCAGGGGCGGGCCGGGGCCAACGTCCTGACTTTC. Translating gives CASSLIQGRAGANVLTF. The V gene is TRBV11-2, the J gene TRBJ2-6; weak D call: TRBD1 (6 bases). Germline V gene data show CDR1 as SGHAT and CDR2 as FQNNGV. This CDR3 has 17 amino acids. The V end was cut by 2 bases, the J end by 4 bases, with 15 bases between.

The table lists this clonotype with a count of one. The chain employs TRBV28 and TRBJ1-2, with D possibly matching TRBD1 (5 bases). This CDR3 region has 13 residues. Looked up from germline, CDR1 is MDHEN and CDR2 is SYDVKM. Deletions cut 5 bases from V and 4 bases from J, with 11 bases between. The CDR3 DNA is TGTGCCAGCAGTCCCAGGGCTTGCTATGGCTACACCTTC. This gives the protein CASSPRACYGYTF.

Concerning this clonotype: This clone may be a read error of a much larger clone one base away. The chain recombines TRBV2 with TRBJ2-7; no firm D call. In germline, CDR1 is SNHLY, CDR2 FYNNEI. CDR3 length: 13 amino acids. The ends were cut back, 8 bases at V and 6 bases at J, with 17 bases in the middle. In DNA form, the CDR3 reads TGTGCCAGCGGGGAAGGCGGTGGGTGCGAGCAGTACTTC. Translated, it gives CASGEGGGCEQYF.

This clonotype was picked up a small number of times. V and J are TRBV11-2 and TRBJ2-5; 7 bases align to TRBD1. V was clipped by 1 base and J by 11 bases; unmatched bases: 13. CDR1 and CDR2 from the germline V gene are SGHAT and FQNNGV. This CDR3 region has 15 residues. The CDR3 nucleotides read TGTGCCAGCAGCTTAGGTCAGGGGGTCGACAATGAGCAGTACTTC. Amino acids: CASSLGQGVDNEQYF.

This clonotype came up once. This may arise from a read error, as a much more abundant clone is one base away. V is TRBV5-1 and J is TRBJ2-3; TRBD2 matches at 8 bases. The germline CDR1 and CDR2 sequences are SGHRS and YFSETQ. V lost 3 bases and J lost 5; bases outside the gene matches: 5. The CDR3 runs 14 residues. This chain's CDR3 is CASSCGGQVDTQYF. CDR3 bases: TGCGCCAGCAGCTGCGGGGGGCAGGTAGATACGCAGTATTTT.

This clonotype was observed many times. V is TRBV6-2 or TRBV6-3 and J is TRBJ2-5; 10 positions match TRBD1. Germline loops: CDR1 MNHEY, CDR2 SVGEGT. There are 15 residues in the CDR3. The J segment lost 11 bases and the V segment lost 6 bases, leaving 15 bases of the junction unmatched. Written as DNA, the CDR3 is TGTGCCAGCAGATTCCCCGGGACAGGGGCGACGGAGCAGTACTTC. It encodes CASRFPGTGATEQYF.

CDR3 amino acids: CASSPLCEGSYNEQFF. The CDR3 region has the DNA TGTGCCAGCAGCCCCCTTTGCGAGGGGTCCTACAATGAGCAGTTCTTC. The chain carries TRBV7-3 and TRBJ2-1, with D perhaps assigned TRBD1 or TRBD2 (5 bases each). CDR3 size: 16 residues. V was clipped by 5 bases and J by 1 base, with 15 bases between them. Germline V gene data show CDR1 as SGHTA and CDR2 as FQGTGA.

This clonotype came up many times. CDR3 bases: TGTGCCACCAGCAGAGATCGGACGGAAGCTTTCTTT. It is translated as CATSRDRTEAFF. The rearrangement links TRBV15 to TRBJ1-1; D gene uncertain. The CDR3 has 12 amino acids. Germline CDR1 reads LNHNV; CDR2 reads YYDKDF (reference sequence). V was trimmed by 0 bases and J by 8 bases, leaving 7 bases between them.

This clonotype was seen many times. CDR3 in amino acids: CASSLHRTGIGFTNGFLRTDTQYF. Here the CDR3 DNA reads TGTGCCAGCAGCTTACATCGGACCGGGATTGGTTTCACGAACGGGTTTCTTCGCACAGATACGCAGTATTTT. The V and J genes are TRBV7-6 and TRBJ2-3, with a possible D match to TRBD2 (5 bases). The CDR3 totals 24 residues. Between the trimmed V and J ends, which lost 2 bases and 1 base, there was a span of 37 bases. Germline loops: CDR1 SGHVS, CDR2 FNYEAQ.

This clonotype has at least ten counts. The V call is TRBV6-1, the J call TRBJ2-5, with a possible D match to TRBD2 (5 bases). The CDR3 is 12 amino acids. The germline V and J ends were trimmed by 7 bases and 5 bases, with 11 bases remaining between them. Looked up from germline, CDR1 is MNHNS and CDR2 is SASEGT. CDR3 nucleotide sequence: TGTGCCAGCACCGTACAGCGGGAGACCCAGTACTTC. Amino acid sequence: CASTVQRETQYF.

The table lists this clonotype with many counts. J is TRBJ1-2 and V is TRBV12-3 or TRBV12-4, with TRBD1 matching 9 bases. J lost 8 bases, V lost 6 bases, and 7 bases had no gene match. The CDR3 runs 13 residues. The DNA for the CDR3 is TGTGCCAGCAGCCAGGGGACAGGGAAAGGCTACACCTTC. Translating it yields CASSQGTGKGYTF.

The CDR3 DNA is TGTGCCAGCGCGCGAACGGACAGGCCCCCTACCAACTATGGCTACACCTTC. This codes for CASARTDRPPTNYGYTF. V is TRBV6-1 and J is TRBJ1-2, with 7 bases identical to TRBD1. V shed 8 bases and J 2 bases; nucleotides not matched to a gene: 17. This CDR3 has 17 amino acids. In germline, CDR1 is MNHNS, CDR2 SASEGT.

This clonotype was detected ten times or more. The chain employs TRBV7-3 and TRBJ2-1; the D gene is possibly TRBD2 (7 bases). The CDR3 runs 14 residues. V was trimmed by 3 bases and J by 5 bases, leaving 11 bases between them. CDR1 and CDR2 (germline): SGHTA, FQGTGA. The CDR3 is CASSFGGLDNEQFF. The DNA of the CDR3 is TGTGCCAGCAGCTTCGGGGGGCTCGACAATGAGCAGTTCTTC.

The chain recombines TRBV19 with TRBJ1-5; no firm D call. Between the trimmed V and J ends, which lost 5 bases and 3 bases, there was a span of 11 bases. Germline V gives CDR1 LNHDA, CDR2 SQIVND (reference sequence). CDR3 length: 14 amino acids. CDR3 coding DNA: TGTGCCAGTAGTGGGTCCGGGTTCAATCAGCCCCAGCATTTT. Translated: CASSGSGFNQPQHF.

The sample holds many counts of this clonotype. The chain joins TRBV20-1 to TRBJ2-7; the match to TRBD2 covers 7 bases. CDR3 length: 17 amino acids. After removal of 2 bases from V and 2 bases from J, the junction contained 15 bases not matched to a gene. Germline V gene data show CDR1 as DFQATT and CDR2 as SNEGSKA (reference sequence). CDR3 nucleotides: TGCAGTGCTAGACCCTTTAGGGGCGGGGGTCCCCCCTACGAGCAGTACTTC. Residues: CSARPFRGGGPPYEQYF.

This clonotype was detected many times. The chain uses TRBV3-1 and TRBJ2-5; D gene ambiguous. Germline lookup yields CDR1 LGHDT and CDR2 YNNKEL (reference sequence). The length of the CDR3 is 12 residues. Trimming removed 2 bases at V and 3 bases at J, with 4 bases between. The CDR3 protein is CASSQSEETQYF. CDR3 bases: TGTGCCAGCAGCCAAAGTGAAGAGACCCAGTACTTC.

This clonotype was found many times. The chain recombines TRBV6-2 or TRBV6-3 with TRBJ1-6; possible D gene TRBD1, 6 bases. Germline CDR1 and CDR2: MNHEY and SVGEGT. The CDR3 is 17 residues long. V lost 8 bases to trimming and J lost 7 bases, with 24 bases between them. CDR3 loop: CASRYTGQPNSNSPLHF. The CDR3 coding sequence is TGTGCCAGCCGCTACACCGGACAGCCCAACAGCAATTCACCCCTCCACTTT.

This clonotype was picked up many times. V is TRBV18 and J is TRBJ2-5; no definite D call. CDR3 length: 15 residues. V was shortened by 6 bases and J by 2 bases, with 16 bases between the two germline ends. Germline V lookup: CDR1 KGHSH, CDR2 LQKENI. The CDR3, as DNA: TGTGCCAGCTCGCCCACGACACTACCTCAAGAGACCCAGTACTTC. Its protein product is CASSPTTLPQETQYF.

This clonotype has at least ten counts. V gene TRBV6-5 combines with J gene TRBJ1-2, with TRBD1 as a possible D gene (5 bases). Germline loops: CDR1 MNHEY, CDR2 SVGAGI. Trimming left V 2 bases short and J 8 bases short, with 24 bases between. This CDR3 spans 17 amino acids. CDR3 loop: CASSYPRTGTRTGGYTF. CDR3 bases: TGTGCCAGCAGTTACCCGAGGACCGGGACCCGCACGGGGGGCTACACCTTC.

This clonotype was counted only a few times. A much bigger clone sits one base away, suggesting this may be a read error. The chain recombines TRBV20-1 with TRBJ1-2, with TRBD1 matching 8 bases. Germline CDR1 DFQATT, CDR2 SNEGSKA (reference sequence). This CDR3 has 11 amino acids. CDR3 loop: CRARDRSGYTF. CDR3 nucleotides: TGCAGGGCTAGGGACAGGTCCGGCTACACCTTC.

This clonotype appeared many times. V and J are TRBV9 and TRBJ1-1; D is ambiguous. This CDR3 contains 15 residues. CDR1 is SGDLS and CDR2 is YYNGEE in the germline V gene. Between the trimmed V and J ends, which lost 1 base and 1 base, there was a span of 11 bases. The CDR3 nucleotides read TGTGCCAGCAGCGTATTGATAGGCCCGAACACTGAAGCTTTCTTT. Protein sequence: CASSVLIGPNTEAFF.

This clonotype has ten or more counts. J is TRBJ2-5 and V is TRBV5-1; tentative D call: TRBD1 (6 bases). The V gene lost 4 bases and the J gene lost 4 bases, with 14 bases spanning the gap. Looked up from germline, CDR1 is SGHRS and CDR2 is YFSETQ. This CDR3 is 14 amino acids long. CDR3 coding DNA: TGCGCCAGCAGCAGTCAGACAGGAGGAGAGACCCAGTACTTC. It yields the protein CASSSQTGGETQYF.